The clone carrying this T cell receptor beta chain was seen a handful of times. Donors had localized lung adenocarcinoma, a non-small cell lung cancer. The data derive from a study of CD4 and CD8 cells across lung adenocarcinoma regions. In TCRdb, the PCR reads were re-called with MiXCR into one record per CDR3 protein. Of 20,000 to 25,000 distinct CDR3 sequences detected, 52% appear once; the ten largest clones hold about a fifth. Germline V gives CDR1 WNHNN, CDR2 SYGVQD (reference sequence). Between the trimmed V and J ends, which lost 0 bases and 5 bases, there was a span of 10 bases. The CDR3 has 14 amino acids.

This sequence was found in a male donor with lung adenocarcinoma. The CD4 and CD8 labels of this study may be unreliable. The sample taken for sequencing was CD4+ T cells from the center of a lung tumor. The chain couples TRBV10-1 to TRBJ2-5; D is possibly TRBD2 (5 bases). CDR3 nucleotides: TGCGCCAGCAGTGAGTCCGGGGATACCGAGACCCAGTACTTC. This translates into CASSESGDTETQYF.